The entry below describes one TCR beta chain. Germline loops: CDR1 SGHRS, CDR2 YFSETQ. Trimming pared 0 bases from V and 5 bases from J, leaving 12 bases between. The CDR3 contains 15 residues. Those enrolled, adults aged 18 to 89 years, came from 20 to 25 US areas. Cohort assignment relied on participant-reported clinical history. Per the original methods: Estimated nucleated cell counts came from reference gene primer amplification. The repertoire was sequenced with immunoSEQ multiplex PCR; TCRdb's copy has only in-frame clones and lacks some. That table furnishes V, J and clone size, whereas the DNA furnished D and trimming. The table records around 130,000 clones, 80% to 85% of them present only once. The source of the sample is a study of blood T cell repertoires in COVID-19. On the study more broadly: T cells, B-cell-depleted T cells, or PBMCs supplied cDNA or gDNA.

The chain recombines TRBV5-1 with TRBJ2-1; no firm D call. The clonotype comes from a young woman who had recovered from COVID-19. Sequenced material: PBMCs or T cells enriched from blood (not recorded which). The CDR3 protein is CASSLASYWDNEQFF. The DNA for the CDR3 is TGCGCCAGCAGCTTGGCTAGTTATTGGGACAATGAGCAGTTCTTC.